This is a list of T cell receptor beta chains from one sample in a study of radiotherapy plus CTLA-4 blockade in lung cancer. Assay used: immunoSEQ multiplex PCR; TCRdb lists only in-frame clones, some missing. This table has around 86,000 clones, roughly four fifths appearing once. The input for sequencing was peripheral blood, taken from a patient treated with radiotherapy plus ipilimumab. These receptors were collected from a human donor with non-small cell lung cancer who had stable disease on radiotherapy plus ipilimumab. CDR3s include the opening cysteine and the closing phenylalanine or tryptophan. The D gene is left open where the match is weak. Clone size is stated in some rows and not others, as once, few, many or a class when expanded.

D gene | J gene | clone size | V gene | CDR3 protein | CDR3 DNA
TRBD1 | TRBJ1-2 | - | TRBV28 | CASSLYRGQVYGYTF | TGTGCCAGCAGTTTATACCGCGGACAGGTCTATGGCTACACCTTC
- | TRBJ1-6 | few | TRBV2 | CASSEGRGKGSPLHF | TGTGCCAGCAGTGAAGGCCGGGGGAAAGGTTCACCCCTCCACTTT
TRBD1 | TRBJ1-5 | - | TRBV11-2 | CASGQGLHQPQHF | TGTGCCAGCGGACAGGGCCTTCATCAGCCCCAGCATTTT
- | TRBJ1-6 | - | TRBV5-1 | CASRPDINNSPLHF | TGCGCCAGCCGCCCGGACATAAATAATTCACCCCTCCACTTT
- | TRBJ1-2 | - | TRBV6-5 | CASTLKQGQPYTF | TGTGCCAGCACCCTTAAGCAAGGGCAACCCTACACCTTC
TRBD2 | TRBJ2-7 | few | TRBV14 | CASSLRLAGPYEQYF | TGTGCCAGCAGCCTTAGACTAGCAGGCCCCTACGAGCAGTACTTC
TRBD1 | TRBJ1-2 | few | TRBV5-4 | CASSFRDRGYYGYTF | TGTGCCAGCAGCTTCCGGGACAGGGGCTACTATGGCTACACCTTC
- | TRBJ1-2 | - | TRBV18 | CASSPGTEFYGYTF | TGTGCCAGCTCACCAGGGACGGAATTCTATGGCTACACCTTC
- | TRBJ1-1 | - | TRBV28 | CASSTTALNTEAFF | TGTGCCAGCAGCACGACAGCTCTTAACACTGAAGCTTTCTTT
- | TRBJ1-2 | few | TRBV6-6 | CASMKQGYNYGYTF | TGTGCCAGCATGAAGCAGGGGTACAACTATGGCTACACCTTC
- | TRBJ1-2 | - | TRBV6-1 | CASGNYGYTF | TGTGCCAGCGGTAACTATGGCTACACCTTC
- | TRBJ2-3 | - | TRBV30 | CAWMNAARTDTQYF | TGTGCCTGGATGAATGCGGCCCGCACAGATACGCAGTATTTT
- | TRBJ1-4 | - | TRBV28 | CASRLLKKLFF | TGTGCCAGCAGGCTTCTAAAAAAACTGTTTTTT
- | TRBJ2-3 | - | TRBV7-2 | CASSLEGVGLTDTQYF | TGTGCCAGCAGCTTAGAGGGGGTGGGCCTAACAGATACGCAGTATTTT